The clone carrying this TCR beta chain occurred a few times. Its antigen is not known. Additional DNA sequences in this sample encode the identical CDR3. Profiled with immunoSEQ multiplex PCR; TCRdb holds only in-frame clones, not every one. This sample carries 2,500,000 or so clones, around 90% of them seen once, and the ten largest clones take roughly 0.15%. The sample originates from a study of shared clonotypes between healthy human individuals. Findings and caveats of the study: The study found lower generation probabilities in non-shared clonotypes than in those shared by all four donors. Collection of samples was limited to blood; tissue repertoires likely differ.

CDR3 length: 12 residues. Trimming pared 2 bases from V and 5 bases from J, leaving 6 bases between. Germline V lookup: CDR1 ENHRY, CDR2 SYGVKD. Specimen: naive CD4+ T cells sorted from blood. Subset described: CD45RA+ positively selected. The chain couples TRBV10-3 to TRBJ1-1; D gene uncertain. This clonotype originated in a man aged 18 to 29 in good health. CDR3 bases: TGTGCCATCAGTGAGGCTGGGACTGAAGCTTTCTTT. This translates into CAISEAGTEAFF.